This is a list of T cell receptor beta chains from one sample in a study of beta chain features in type 1 diabetes. Profiled with immunoSEQ multiplex PCR; TCRdb holds only in-frame clones, not every one. The sample contains over 25,000 clones, 49% of which appear only once. Specimen: stem cell memory CD4+ T cells from blood. The receptors were sampled from a man aged 25 to 40 with type 1 diabetes. The CDR3 runs from the conserved cysteine through the conserved F or W. A D gene is named only where the DNA matches it firmly. Expanded clones are given a class, and other clones once, few, many or no size at all.

TRBJ2-5 TRBV6-6 - - TGTGCCAGCAGTTTACTACTTTTAGAGACCCAGTACTTC CASSLLLLETQYF
TRBJ2-2 TRBV2 - - TGTGCCAGCAGTGTCAGGGCCGACAACACCGGGGAGCTGTTTTTT CASSVRADNTGELFF
TRBJ2-4 TRBV15 few TRBD1 TGTGCCACCAGCACGGGGACAGAAAACATTCAGTACTTC CATSTGTENIQYF
TRBJ2-4 TRBV28 - TRBD2 TGTGCCAGCACGGGGGGGCGAGTGGCCAAAAACATTCAGTACTTC CASTGGRVAKNIQYF
TRBJ2-5 TRBV29-1 - - TGCAGCGTTGAAGACAGGTTACTCCAAGAGACCCAGTACTTC CSVEDRLLQETQYF
TRBJ2-3 TRBV5-1 once TRBD1 TGCGCCAGCAGCTTCGAATGGGACAGGGGGACAGATACGCAGTATTTT CASSFEWDRGTDTQYF
TRBJ2-5 TRBV2 - TRBD2 TGTGCCAGCAGGGCCCCTAGCGGGAGGTTAGGTGAGACCCAGTACTTC CASRAPSGRLGETQYF
TRBJ2-6 TRBV5-6 few - TGTGCCAGCAGCTGGAGCAGGACAAAGGGGGCCAACGTCCTGACTTTC CASSWSRTKGANVLTF
TRBJ2-3 TRBV7-9 few TRBD2 TGTGCCAGCAGCCCCGGGCGGGAGTACACAGATACGCAGTATTTT CASSPGREYTDTQYF
TRBJ2-1 TRBV7-2 - - TGTGCCAGCAGCTCCTATAATACCAATGAGCAGTTCTTC CASSSYNTNEQFF
TRBJ2-5 TRBV19 - TRBD2 TGTGCCAGTAGTAAAGGGACTAGTTGGGAGACCCAGTACTTC CASSKGTSWETQYF
TRBJ2-1 TRBV4-2 - TRBD1 TGTGCCAGCAGCCCGGGACAGGGAACCTACAATGAGCAGTTCTTC CASSPGQGTYNEQFF
TRBJ1-1 TRBV27 - - TGTGCCAGCAGGGGCGGGGGGGCTCTGAACACTGAAGCTTTCTTT CASRGGGALNTEAFF
TRBJ2-1 TRBV15 few TRBD2 TGTGCCACCAGCAGAGATGAAGCGGGGTCGTACAATGAGCAGTTCTTC CATSRDEAGSYNEQFF
TRBJ2-5 TRBV7-2 - - TGTGCCAGCAGCTTAGTTGGCTATGCAGGACAAGAGACCCAGTACTTC CASSLVGYAGQETQYF
TRBJ1-1 TRBV20-1 few - TGCAGTGCTAGAAGGGGAGAAGCTTTCTTT CSARRGEAFF
TRBJ2-1 TRBV7-6 few TRBD2 TGTGCCAGCAGCTTAGATCCAGGGGGGCTAGCGGGGTACAATGAGCAGTTCTTC CASSLDPGGLAGYNEQFF
TRBJ1-1 TRBV25-1 - - TGTGCCAGCAGTGAATCGGGGGTCCTGAACACTGAAACTTTCTTT CASSESGVLNTETFF
TRBJ1-1 TRBV2 - - TGTGCCAGCAGTGAAAGAGGAAAGAACACTGAAGCTTTCTTT CASSERGKNTEAFF
TRBJ1-1 TRBV7-9 once TRBD1 TGTGCCAGCGCTACCCGGGACAGCAACACTGAAGCTTTCTTT CASATRDSNTEAFF
TRBJ2-3 TRBV5-1 - - TGCGCCAGCAGCCGAGGGGGGGCTGGAGATACGCAGTATTTT CASSRGGAGDTQYF
TRBJ2-6 TRBV6-5 few - TGTGCCAGCAGTACCCTGGCGGCTGGGGCCAACGTCCTGACTTTC CASSTLAAGANVLTF
TRBJ2-4 TRBV6-6 - - TGTGCCAGCAGTACAGAAAACATTCAGTACTTC CASSTENIQYF
TRBJ2-1 TRBV7-9 medium-sized TRBD2 TGTGCCAGCAGCTCAGGGACTAGCGCGTACAATGAGCAGTTCTTC CASSSGTSAYNEQFF
TRBJ2-2 TRBV29-1 few TRBD1 TGCAGCGCTCTCAGGGGGCTGGACACCGGGGAGCTGTTTTTT CSALRGLDTGELFF
TRBJ2-3 TRBV6-6 - TRBD2 TGTGCCAGCAGTGGGACTAGCGGGGGGGATACGCAGTATTTT CASSGTSGGDTQYF
TRBJ1-2 TRBV2 - - TGTGCCAGCAACAGGGATTATGGCTACACCTTC CASNRDYGYTF
TRBJ1-4 TRBV5-1 - TRBD1 TGCGCCAGCAGCTTAACAGGGGCCTCTGGTAATGAAAAACTGTTTTTT CASSLTGASGNEKLFF
TRBJ1-5 TRBV19 - - TGTGCCAGTAGTAACAGTGGAGGCAATCAGCCCCAACATTTT CASSNSGGNQPQHF
TRBJ2-2 TRBV2 few - TGTGCCAGCACAGGGGACACCGGGGAGCTGTTTTTT CASTGDTGELFF
TRBJ2-3 TRBV5-1 - - TGCGCCAGCAGCTTGGCCAATCGGTTGGATACGCAGTATTTT CASSLANRLDTQYF
TRBJ2-5 TRBV7-9 - TRBD2 TGTGCCAGCAGCTCCGGGACTAGCGGTACGGCTGCGTCGGAGACCCAGTACTTC CASSSGTSGTAASETQYF
TRBJ1-2 TRBV5-1 - TRBD1 TGCGCCAGCAGCTTGGTGGGACAGAGTAACTATGGCTACACCTTC CASSLVGQSNYGYTF
TRBJ2-7 TRBV2 few - TGTGCCAGCAGTGAGCTAATACAGGGCGAGCAGTACTTC CASSELIQGEQYF
TRBJ2-1 TRBV19 - TRBD1 TGTGCCAGTAGTATAGGCAGGGGGCCCTACAATGAGCAGTTCTTC CASSIGRGPYNEQFF
TRBJ2-7 TRBV19 few TRBD2 TGTGCCAGTAGTACCATAACCGGGACTAGCGGATACGAGCAGTACTTC CASSTITGTSGYEQYF
TRBJ1-5 TRBV2 - - TGTGCCAGCAGTTCGTCTCAGCCCCAGCATTTT CASSSSQPQHF
TRBJ2-7 TRBV19 - TRBD2 TGTGCCAGTAGTCCGGGACTAGCCCTCCTCGGCTACGAGCAGTACTTC CASSPGLALLGYEQYF
TRBJ2-3 TRBV7-9 - - TGTGCCAGCAGCCAAGAAGCAAGAACAGATACGCAGTATTTT CASSQEARTDTQYF
TRBJ2-1 TRBV15 - - TGTGCCACCAGAACGGGACTGGACAATGAGCAGTTCTTC CATRTGLDNEQFF
TRBJ2-1 TRBV30 - TRBD2 TGTGCCTGGAGTGTATGGACGGGAGGGGGGGGAGAGCAGTTCTTC CAWSVWTGGGGEQFF
TRBJ1-2 TRBV2 few - TGTGCCAGCAGTCGGGGACAAATGGGGGACTATGGCTACACCTTC CASSRGQMGDYGYTF
TRBJ1-5 TRBV7-2 - - TGTGCCAGCAGCTTAGTTAGCATGAGCCGGTGGGGGGATCAGCCCCAGCATTTT CASSLVSMSRWGDQPQHF
TRBJ1-1 TRBV7-8 few - TGTGCCAGCAGCGGACCCAGGGTAACTGAAGCTTTCTTT CASSGPRVTEAFF
TRBJ2-5 TRBV30 - TRBD2 TGTGCCTGGAAACTGGGGGGAGGGGAGACCCAGTACTTC CAWKLGGGETQYF
TRBJ1-1 TRBV15 few - TGTGCCACCAGCAGAGACCGAAGGGGTACTGAAGCTTTCTTT CATSRDRRGTEAFF
TRBJ1-2 TRBV29-1 - TRBD1 TGCAGCGTTGAGGCGGGGGACAGGCCCTTTTCTACCTATGGCTACACCTTC CSVEAGDRPFSTYGYTF
TRBJ2-3 TRBV18 - TRBD2 TGTGCCAGCTCACCACCGAGCGGGACTTTGGATACGCAGTATTTT CASSPPSGTLDTQYF
TRBJ1-6 TRBV11-2 - TRBD1 TGTGCCAGCAGCTTAGAGGGACAGTATAATTCACCCCTCCACTTT CASSLEGQYNSPLHF
TRBJ2-1 TRBV7-2 - TRBD1 TGTGCCAGCAGCTCTTACAGGGGGTCCTCCTACAATGAGCAGTTCTTC CASSSYRGSSYNEQFF
TRBJ2-7 TRBV5-4 - - TGTGCCAGCAGCTCCAGGGGAAACCACGAGCAGTACTTC CASSSRGNHEQYF
TRBJ2-7 TRBV10-3 few TRBD1 TGTGCCATCAGGGGAGGGACAGGGAGATACGAGCAGTACTTC CAIRGGTGRYEQYF
TRBJ2-3 TRBV30 - TRBD2 TGTGCCTGGGGCCTAACTAGCGGGAGGTGGGATACGCAGTATTTT CAWGLTSGRWDTQYF
TRBJ1-1 TRBV5-1 - TRBD1 TGCGCCAGCAGCTTGGGACAGGGTATAGCGGACACTGAAGCTTTCTTT CASSLGQGIADTEAFF